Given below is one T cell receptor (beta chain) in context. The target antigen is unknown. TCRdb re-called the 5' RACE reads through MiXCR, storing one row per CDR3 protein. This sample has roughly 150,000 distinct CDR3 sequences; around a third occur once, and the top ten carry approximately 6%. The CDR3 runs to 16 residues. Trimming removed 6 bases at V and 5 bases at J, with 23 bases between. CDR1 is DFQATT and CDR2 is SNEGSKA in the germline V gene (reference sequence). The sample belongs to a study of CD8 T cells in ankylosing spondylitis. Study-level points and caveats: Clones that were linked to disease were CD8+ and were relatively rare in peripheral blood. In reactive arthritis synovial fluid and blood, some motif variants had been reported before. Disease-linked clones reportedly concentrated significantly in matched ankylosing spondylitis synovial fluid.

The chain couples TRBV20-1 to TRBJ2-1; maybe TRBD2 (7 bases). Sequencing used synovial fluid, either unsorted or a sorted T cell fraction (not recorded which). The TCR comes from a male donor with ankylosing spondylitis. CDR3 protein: CSAPPPTGRVHNEQFF. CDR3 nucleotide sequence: TGCAGTGCCCCCCCGCCCACAGGGAGGGTTCACAATGAGCAGTTCTTC.